One sample yielded the 13 T cell receptor beta chains listed below, sequenced in a study of shared clonotypes between healthy human individuals. The repertoire was sequenced with immunoSEQ multiplex PCR; TCRdb's copy has only in-frame clones and lacks some. The data hold about 460,000 clones, with more than 70% observed a single time. Source material: PBMCs. These receptors all stem from a woman between 35 and 50 years old in good health. Some clones in this sample may be carry-over from other donors' samples.

Turning to this clone: A far larger clone is just one base off, so this is likely a read error. Since no conserved phenylalanine or tryptophan closes the CDR3, a read error is the likely cause. This chain uses TRBV6-5 with TRBJ2-7; a weak D match, TRBD2 (6 bases). Germline lookup yields CDR1 MNHEY and CDR2 SVGAGI. V was clipped by 6 bases and J by 1 base, with 13 bases between them. CDR3 length: 14 amino acids. CDR3 region: CASRVAELSYEQYL. CDR3 coding DNA: TGTGCCAGCAGGGTAGCGGAGCTATCCTACGAGCAGTACCTC.

V is TRBV2 and J is TRBJ1-1; D gene uncertain. Germline values: CDR1 SNHLY, CDR2 FYNNEI. The CDR3 has 13 residues. V was pared by 5 bases and J by 0 bases, with 7 bases between. CDR3 amino acids: CASSPHLNTEAFF. DNA for the CDR3: TGTGCCAGCAGTCCACACCTGAACACTGAAGCTTTCTTT.

This chain joins TRBV5-1 and TRBJ2-7; perhaps TRBD1 as D (6 bases). This CDR3 spans 15 amino acids. The V end was cut by 0 bases, the J end by 6 bases, with 16 bases between. The germline V gene encodes CDR1 SGHRS and CDR2 YFSETQ. This CDR3 is CASSLVAGASPEQYF. The CDR3 DNA follows: TGCGCCAGCAGCTTGGTAGCAGGGGCAAGTCCCGAGCAGTACTTC. Full variable domain (remainder filled in from reference TRBV5-1 and TRBJ2-7): KAGVTQTPRYLIKTRGQQVTLSCSPISGHRSVSWYQQTPGQGLQFLFEYFSETQRNKGNFPGRFSGRQFSNSRSEMNVSTLELGDSALYLCASSLVAGASPEQYFGPGTRLTVT.

The chain couples TRBV6-6 to TRBJ1-2; 10 bases are shared with TRBD1. V trimming: 6 bases; J trimming: 8 bases; junction bases outside the gene matches: 6. Germline V gene data show CDR1 as MNHNY and CDR2 as SVGAGI (reference sequence). This CDR3 spans 13 amino acids. CDR3 sequence reads: CASSLDRGIGYTF. Here the CDR3 DNA reads TGTGCCAGCAGCCTGGACAGGGGGATCGGCTACACCTTC.

CDR3 DNA sequence: TGCGCCAGCAGCTTGACAGGGGAGTTGATCGAGCAGTACTTC. Its protein product is CASSLTGELIEQYF. The chain employs TRBV5-1 and TRBJ2-7; 7 nucleotides agree with TRBD1. V gave up 1 base and J gave up 6 bases; unmatched junction bases: 7. Looked up from germline, CDR1 is SGHRS and CDR2 is YFSETQ. The CDR3 is 14 amino acids.

This clone was detected ten times or more. The V call is TRBV7-8, the J call TRBJ2-1, with no clear D. V dropped 4 bases and J dropped 0 bases, with 16 bases sitting between them. This CDR3 contains 17 residues. Per germline, CDR1 SGHVS and CDR2 FQNEAQ. CDR3 region: CASSSPWVASSYNEQFF. The CDR3 DNA follows: TGTGCCAGCAGCTCGCCTTGGGTAGCTAGCTCCTACAATGAGCAGTTCTTC.

The chain uses TRBV30 and TRBJ1-5; 10 bases agree with TRBD1. J gave up 7 bases and V 5 bases, and 5 bases lay outside the gene matches. Germline CDR1 and CDR2: GTSNPN and SVGIG (reference sequence). The CDR3 length is 13 residues. The CDR3 loop reads CAWSTGGRQPQHF. CDR3 coding DNA: TGTGCCTGGTCGACAGGGGGCCGGCAGCCCCAGCATTTT.

The chain links TRBV6-5 to TRBJ1-5; D remains ambiguous. This CDR3 is 14 amino acids long. V lost 6 bases and J lost 1, with 10 bases in between. Looked up from germline, CDR1 is MNHEY and CDR2 is SVGAGI. The CDR3: CASSPWQSNQPQHF. CDR3 bases: TGTGCCAGCAGCCCCTGGCAGAGCAATCAGCCCCAGCATTTT.

The gene calls are TRBV2 and TRBJ1-2; D unclear. V was pared by 1 base and J by 1 base, with 7 bases between. This CDR3 contains 14 residues. CDR1 and CDR2 from the germline V gene are SNHLY and FYNNEI. The chain's CDR3 is CASSEGTFNYGYTF. As DNA, the CDR3 is TGTGCCAGCAGTGAAGGGACTTTTAACTATGGCTACACCTTC.

CDR3 DNA: TGTGCCAGCAGCTCCCAGGGGACCGGGGAGCTGTTTTTT. This encodes CASSSQGTGELFF. The chain is built from TRBV5-4 and TRBJ2-2; the D gene is possibly TRBD1 (6 bases). CDR3 size: 13 residues. V was trimmed by 3 bases and J by 5 bases, leaving 8 bases between them. Germline V lookup: CDR1 SGHNT, CDR2 YYREEE (reference sequence).

Worth noting for this clone: A much larger clone sits a single nucleotide away, making a read error possible. The same CDR3 arises from other DNA sequences in this sample as well. The chain is built from TRBV30 and TRBJ2-7, with D tentatively TRBD1 or TRBD2 (6 bases each). From germline, CDR1 is GTSNPN and CDR2 SVGIG (reference sequence). The CDR3 loop spans 14 amino acids. V dropped 1 base and J dropped 5 bases, with 15 bases sitting between them. The CDR3 here is CAWSGGRLANEQYF. The CDR3 bases are TGTGCCTGGAGTGGGGGGCGGCTAGCGAACGAGCAGTACTTC. Full variable domain (outside the CDR3, taken from reference TRBV30 and TRBJ2-7): SQTIHQWPATLVQPVGSPLSLECTVEGTSNPNLYWYRQAAGRGLQLLFYSVGIGQISSEVPQNLSASRPQDRQFILSSKKLLLSDSGFYLCAWSGGRLANEQYFGPGTRLTVT.

The rearrangement links TRBV7-9 to TRBJ2-7; no definite D call. This CDR3 is 12 amino acids long. CDR1 and CDR2 from the germline V gene are SEHNR and FQNEAQ (reference sequence). V was clipped by 5 bases and J by 4 bases, with 9 bases between them. The CDR3 spells CASSTASYEQYF. DNA for the CDR3: TGTGCCAGCAGCACAGCGTCTTACGAGCAGTACTTC.

The V and J genes are TRBV9 and TRBJ2-3; no reliable D call. The length of the CDR3 is 11 residues. V lost 5 bases to trimming and J lost 5 bases, with 6 bases between them. Germline CDR1 reads SGDLS; CDR2 reads YYNGEE. The CDR3 region is CASSTGDTQYF. Here the CDR3 DNA reads TGTGCCAGCAGTACTGGAGATACGCAGTATTTT.